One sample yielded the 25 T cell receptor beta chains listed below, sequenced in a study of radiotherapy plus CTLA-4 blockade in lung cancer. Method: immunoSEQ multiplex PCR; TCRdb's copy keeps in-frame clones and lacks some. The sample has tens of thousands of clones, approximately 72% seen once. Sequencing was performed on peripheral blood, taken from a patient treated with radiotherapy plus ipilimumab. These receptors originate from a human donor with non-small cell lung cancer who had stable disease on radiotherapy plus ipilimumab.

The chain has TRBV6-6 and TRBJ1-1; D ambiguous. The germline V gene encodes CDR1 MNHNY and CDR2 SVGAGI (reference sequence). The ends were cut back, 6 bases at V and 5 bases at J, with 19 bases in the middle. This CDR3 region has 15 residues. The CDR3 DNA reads TGTGCCAGCAGCTCTCGCGGGGATTCGAGAACTGAAGCTTTCTTT. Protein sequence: CASSSRGDSRTEAFF.

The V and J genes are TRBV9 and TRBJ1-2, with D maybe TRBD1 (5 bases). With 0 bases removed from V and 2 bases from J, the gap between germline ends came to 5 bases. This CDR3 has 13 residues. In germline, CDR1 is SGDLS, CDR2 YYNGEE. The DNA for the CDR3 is TGTGCCAGCAGCGTAGACAGGAACTATGGCTACACCTTC. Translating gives CASSVDRNYGYTF.

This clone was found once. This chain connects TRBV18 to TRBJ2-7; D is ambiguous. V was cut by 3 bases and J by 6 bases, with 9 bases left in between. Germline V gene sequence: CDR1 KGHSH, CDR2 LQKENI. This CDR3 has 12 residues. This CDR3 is CASSPATPEQYF. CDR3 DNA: TGTGCCAGCTCACCCGCGACACCCGAGCAGTACTTC.

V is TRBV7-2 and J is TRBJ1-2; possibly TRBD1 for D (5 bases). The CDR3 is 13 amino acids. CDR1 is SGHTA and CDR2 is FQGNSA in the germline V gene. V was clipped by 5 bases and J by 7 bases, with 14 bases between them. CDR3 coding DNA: TGTGCCAGCAGCCCCAGCAGGGAGGGTGGCTACACCTTC. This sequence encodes CASSPSREGGYTF.

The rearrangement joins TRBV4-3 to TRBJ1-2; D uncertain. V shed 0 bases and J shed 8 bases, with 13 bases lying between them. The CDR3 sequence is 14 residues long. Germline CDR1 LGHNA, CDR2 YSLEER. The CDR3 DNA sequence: TGCGCCAGCAGCCAAGACAGGACGGCGGGGGGCTACACCTTC. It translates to CASSQDRTAGGYTF.

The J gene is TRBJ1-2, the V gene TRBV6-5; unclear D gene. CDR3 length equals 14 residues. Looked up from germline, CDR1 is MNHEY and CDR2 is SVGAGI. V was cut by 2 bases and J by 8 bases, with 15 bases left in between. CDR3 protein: CASSYIGSGSGYTF. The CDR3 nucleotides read TGTGCCAGCAGTTACATCGGGTCGGGGAGCGGCTACACCTTC.

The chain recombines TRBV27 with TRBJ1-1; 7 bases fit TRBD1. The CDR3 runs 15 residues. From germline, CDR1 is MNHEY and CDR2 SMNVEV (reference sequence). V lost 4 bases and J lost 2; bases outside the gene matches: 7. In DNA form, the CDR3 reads TGTGCCAGCAGTTCACTCCGACAGGGCAACACTGAAGCTTTCTTT. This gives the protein CASSSLRQGNTEAFF.

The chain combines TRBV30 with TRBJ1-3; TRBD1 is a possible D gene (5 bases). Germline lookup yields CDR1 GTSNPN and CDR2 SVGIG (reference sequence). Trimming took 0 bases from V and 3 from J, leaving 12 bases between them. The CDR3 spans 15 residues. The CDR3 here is CAWSVQGSNGNTIYF. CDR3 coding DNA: TGTGCCTGGAGTGTTCAGGGCTCGAATGGAAACACCATATATTTT.

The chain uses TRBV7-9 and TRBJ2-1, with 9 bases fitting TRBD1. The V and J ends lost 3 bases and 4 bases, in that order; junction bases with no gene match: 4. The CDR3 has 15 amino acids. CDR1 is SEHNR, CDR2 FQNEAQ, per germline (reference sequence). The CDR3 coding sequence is TGTGCCAGCAGCTTTCGACAGGGGGGTTACAATGAGCAGTTCTTC. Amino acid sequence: CASSFRQGGYNEQFF.

CDR3 bases: TGTGCCAGCAGCTCGAGGGCGGGGGGAAATTCACCCCTCCACTTT. It specifies CASSSRAGGNSPLHF. J is TRBJ1-6 and V is TRBV9; tentative D call: TRBD1 (5 bases). CDR3 length: 15 residues. Per germline, CDR1 SGDLS and CDR2 YYNGEE. V shed 4 bases and J shed 7 bases, with 15 bases lying between them.

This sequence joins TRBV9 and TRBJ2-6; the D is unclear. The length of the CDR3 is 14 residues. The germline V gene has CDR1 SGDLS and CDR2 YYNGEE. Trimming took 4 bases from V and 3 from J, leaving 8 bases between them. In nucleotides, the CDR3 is TGTGCCAGCAGCCTACCGATTGGGGCCAACGTCCTGACTTTC. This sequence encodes CASSLPIGANVLTF. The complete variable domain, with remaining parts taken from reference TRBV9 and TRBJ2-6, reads DSGVTQTPKHLITATGQRVTLRCSPRSGDLSVYWYQQSLDQGLQFLIQYYNGEERAKGNILERFSAQQFPDLHSELNLSSLELGDSALYFCASSLPIGANVLTFGAGSRLTVL.

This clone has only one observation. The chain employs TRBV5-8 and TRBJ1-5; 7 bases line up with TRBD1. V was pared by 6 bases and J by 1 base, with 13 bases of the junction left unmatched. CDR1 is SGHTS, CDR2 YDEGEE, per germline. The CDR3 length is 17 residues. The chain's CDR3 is CASTASRGLRSNQPQHF. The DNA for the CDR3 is TGTGCCAGCACCGCATCAAGGGGGCTGAGGAGCAATCAGCCCCAGCATTTT.

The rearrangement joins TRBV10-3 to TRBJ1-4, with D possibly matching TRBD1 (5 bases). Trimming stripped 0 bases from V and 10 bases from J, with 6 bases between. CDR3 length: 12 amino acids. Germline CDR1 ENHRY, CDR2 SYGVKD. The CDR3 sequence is CAISESQGKLFF. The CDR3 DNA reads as TGTGCCATCAGTGAGTCCCAGGGAAAACTGTTTTTT.

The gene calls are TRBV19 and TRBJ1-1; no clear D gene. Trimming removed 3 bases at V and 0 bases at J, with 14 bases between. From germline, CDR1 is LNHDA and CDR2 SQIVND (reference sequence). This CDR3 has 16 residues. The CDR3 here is CASSIRGAGMNTEAFF. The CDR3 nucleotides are TGTGCCAGTAGTATCCGGGGAGCCGGCATGAACACTGAAGCTTTCTTT.

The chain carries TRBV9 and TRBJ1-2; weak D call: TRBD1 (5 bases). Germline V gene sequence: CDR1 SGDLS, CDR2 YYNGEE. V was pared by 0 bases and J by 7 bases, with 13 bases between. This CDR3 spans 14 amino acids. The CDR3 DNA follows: TGTGCCAGCAGCGTAGGTAGCAGGGAGGGTGGCTACACCTTC. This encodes CASSVGSREGGYTF.

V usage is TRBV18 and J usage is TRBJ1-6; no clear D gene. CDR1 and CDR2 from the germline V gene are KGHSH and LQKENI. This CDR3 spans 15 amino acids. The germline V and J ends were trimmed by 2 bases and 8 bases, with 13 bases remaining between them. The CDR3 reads CASSPVEGRDSPLHF. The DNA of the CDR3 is TGTGCCAGCTCACCAGTTGAGGGCCGGGATTCACCCCTCCACTTT.

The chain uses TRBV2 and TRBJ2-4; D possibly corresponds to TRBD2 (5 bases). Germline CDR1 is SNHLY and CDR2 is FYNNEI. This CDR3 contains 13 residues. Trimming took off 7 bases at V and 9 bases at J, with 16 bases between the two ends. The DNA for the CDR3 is TGTGCCAGCAAGGACTTCGCGCAGAGCATTCAGTACTTC. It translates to CASKDFAQSIQYF.

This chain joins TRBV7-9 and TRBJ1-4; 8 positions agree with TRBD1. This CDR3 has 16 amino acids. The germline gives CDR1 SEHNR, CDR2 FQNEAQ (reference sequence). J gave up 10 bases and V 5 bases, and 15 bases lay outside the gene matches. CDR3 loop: CASSQSTTGVAGKLFF. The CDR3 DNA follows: TGTGCCAGCAGCCAGAGCACGACAGGGGTTGCGGGAAAACTGTTTTTT. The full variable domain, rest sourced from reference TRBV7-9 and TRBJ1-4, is DTGVSQNPRHKITKRGQNVTFRCDPISEHNRLYWYRQTLGQGPEFLTYFQNEAQLEKSRLLSDRFSAERPKGSFSTLEIQRTEQGDSAMYLCASSQSTTGVAGKLFFGSGTQLSVL.

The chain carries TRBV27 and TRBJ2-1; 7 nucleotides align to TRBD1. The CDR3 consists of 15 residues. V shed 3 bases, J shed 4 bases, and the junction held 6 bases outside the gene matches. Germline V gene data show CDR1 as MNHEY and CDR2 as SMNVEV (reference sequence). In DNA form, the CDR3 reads TGTGCCAGCAGTTTTCTAAACAGGGGATACAATGAGCAGTTCTTC. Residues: CASSFLNRGYNEQFF.

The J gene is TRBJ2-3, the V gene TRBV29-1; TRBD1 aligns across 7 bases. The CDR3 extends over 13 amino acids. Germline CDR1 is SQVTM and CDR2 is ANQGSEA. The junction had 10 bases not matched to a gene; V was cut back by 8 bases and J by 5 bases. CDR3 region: CSTMTGNLDTQYF. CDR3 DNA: TGCAGCACAATGACAGGGAATTTAGATACGCAGTATTTT.

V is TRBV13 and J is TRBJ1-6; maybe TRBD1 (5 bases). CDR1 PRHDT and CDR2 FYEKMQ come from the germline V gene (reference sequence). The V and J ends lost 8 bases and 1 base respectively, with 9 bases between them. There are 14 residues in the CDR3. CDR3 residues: CASGGGSYNSPLHF. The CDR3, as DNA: TGTGCCAGCGGGGGGGGTTCCTATAATTCACCCCTCCACTTT.

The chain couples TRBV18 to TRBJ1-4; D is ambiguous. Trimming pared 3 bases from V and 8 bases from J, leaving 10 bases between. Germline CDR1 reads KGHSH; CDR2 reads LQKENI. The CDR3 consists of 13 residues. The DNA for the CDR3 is TGTGCCAGCTCACCCCTGGGAGCGGAAAAACTGTTTTTT. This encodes CASSPLGAEKLFF.

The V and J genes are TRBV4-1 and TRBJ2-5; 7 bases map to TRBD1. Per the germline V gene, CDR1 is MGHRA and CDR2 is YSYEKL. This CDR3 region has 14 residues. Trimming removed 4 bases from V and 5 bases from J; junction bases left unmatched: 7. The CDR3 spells CASSPRQGRETQYF. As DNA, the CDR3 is TGCGCCAGCAGCCCGAGACAGGGTAGGGAGACCCAGTACTTC.

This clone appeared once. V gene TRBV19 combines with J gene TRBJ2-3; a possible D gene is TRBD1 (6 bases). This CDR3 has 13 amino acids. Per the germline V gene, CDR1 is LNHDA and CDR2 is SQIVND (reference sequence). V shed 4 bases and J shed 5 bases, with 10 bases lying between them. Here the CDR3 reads CASSKARGDTQYF. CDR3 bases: TGTGCCAGTAGTAAGGCCAGGGGAGATACGCAGTATTTT.

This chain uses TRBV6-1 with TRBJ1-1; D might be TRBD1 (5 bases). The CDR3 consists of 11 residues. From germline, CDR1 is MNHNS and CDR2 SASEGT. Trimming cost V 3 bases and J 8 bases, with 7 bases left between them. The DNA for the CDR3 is TGTGCCAGCAGTGACCACAGGGAAGCTTTCTTT. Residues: CASSDHREAFF.